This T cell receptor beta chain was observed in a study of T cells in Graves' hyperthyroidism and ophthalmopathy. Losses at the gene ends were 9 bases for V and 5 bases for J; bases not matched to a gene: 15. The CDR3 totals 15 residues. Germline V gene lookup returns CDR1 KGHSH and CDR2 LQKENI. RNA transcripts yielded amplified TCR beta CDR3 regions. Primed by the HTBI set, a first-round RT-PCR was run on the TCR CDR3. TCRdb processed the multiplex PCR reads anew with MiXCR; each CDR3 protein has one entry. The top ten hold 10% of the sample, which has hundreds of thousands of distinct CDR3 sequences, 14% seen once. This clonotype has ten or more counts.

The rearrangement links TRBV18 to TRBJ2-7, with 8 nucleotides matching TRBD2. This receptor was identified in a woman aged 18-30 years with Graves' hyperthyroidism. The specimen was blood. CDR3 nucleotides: TGTGCCAGTTCATCCTCCGGGACTAGTCCCGACGAGCAGTACTTC. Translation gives CASSSSGTSPDEQYF.